The clone carrying this T cell receptor beta chain was observed once. Its antigen is unknown. The data were produced by immunoSEQ multiplex PCR, yet TCRdb's version contains in-frame clones alone and is incomplete. In the table there are over a thousand clones, more than 85% of which are singletons. This entry belongs to a study of primary melanoma T cells and metastatic recurrence. The CDR3 runs to 15 residues. Trimming cost V 1 base and J 3 bases, with 9 bases left between them. Germline V gene sequence: CDR1 SGHNT, CDR2 YENEEA. Study results and caveats: Combined with tumor thickness, T-cell fraction reportedly beat other histopathological additions.

The patients had surgically resected primary melanoma at risk of metastatic recurrence. The chain couples TRBV11-3 to TRBJ2-2, with a possible D match to TRBD1 (6 bases). The receptor was isolated from a human donor with melanoma. Sequenced input: melanoma tumor tissue. DNA for the CDR3: TGTGCCAGCAGCTTAGTAGGGGGTGACACCGGGGAGCTGTTTTTT. Amino acid sequence: CASSLVGGDTGELFF.